This TCR beta chain was sequenced in a study of T-cell memory formation after mild COVID-19. Study overall: Most TCR clusters belonged to a single donor.

The table lists this clonotype with many counts. In TCRdb, the 5' RACE reads were re-called with MiXCR into one record per CDR3 protein. The sample lists hundreds of thousands of distinct CDR3 sequences, 15% occurring once. This receptor was taken from a man younger than 30 who had mild COVID-19 (a few samples of this study predate the infection). Cell type and time point are not known. The sequenced sample consisted of PBMCs or a T cell subset sorted from them (not recorded which).

The CDR3 region has the DNA TGTGCCAGCTCTGTCCTAGCGGGGTACAATGAGCAGTTCTTC. This translates into CASSVLAGYNEQFF. The V gene is TRBV7-3, the J gene TRBJ2-1, with TRBD2 matching over 9 bases. Per the germline V gene, CDR1 is SGHTA and CDR2 is FQGTGA. The CDR3 length is 14 residues. The J segment lost 4 bases and the V segment lost 8 bases, leaving 6 bases of the junction unmatched.